The 17 T cell receptor beta chains below all came from one sample that was sequenced in a study of cytomegalovirus exposure and HLA in healthy donors. TCRdb's table, derived via immunoSEQ multiplex PCR, lists solely in-frame clones and lacks some. In the table there are 150,000 to 200,000 clones, roughly 82% of which are singletons. Sequenced input: PBMCs. These receptors all stem from a man aged 18 to 35 in good health and CMV-seropositive.

The DNA of the CDR3 is TGTGCCAGCAGCTTGGGGGCAGGGGAAGGCTACACCTTC. Translating gives CASSLGAGEGYTF. V usage is TRBV5-6 and J usage is TRBJ1-2, with D perhaps TRBD1 (6 bases). The CDR3 is 13 residues long. V lost 0 bases and J 8 bases, leaving 11 bases between the germline ends. Germline lookup yields CDR1 SGHDT and CDR2 YYEEEE.

V usage is TRBV29-1 and J usage is TRBJ2-3; D uncertain. Trimming took off 7 bases at V and 1 base at J, with 12 bases between the two ends. Germline CDR1 reads SQVTM; CDR2 reads ANQGSEA. The CDR3 is 13 residues long. CDR3 nucleotides: TGCAGCGCCGAGGTTGGAGGCACAGATACGCAGTATTTT. The encoded protein is CSAEVGGTDTQYF.

This chain connects TRBV28 to TRBJ1-2; possibly TRBD1 for D (6 bases). Trimming left V 6 bases short and J 4 bases short, with 9 bases between. Per germline, CDR1 MDHEN and CDR2 SYDVKM. This CDR3 spans 12 amino acids. CDR3 sequence: CASRQGSYGYTF. CDR3 in DNA: TGTGCCAGCAGACAGGGATCCTATGGCTACACCTTC.

The chain links TRBV5-1 to TRBJ2-2; possible D gene TRBD1, 6 bases. Germline-derived CDR1 and CDR2 are SGHRS and YFSETQ. The CDR3 covers 17 residues. With 0 bases removed from V and 0 bases from J, the gap between germline ends came to 12 bases. The CDR3 here is CASSLAPQGTNTGELFF. The CDR3 nucleotides are TGCGCCAGCAGCTTGGCCCCACAGGGAACGAACACCGGGGAGCTGTTTTTT.

The rearrangement links TRBV7-9 to TRBJ1-5, with a tentative D call TRBD1 (6 bases). Germline V lookup: CDR1 SEHNR, CDR2 FQNEAQ (reference sequence). V gave up 5 bases and J gave up 4 bases, with 15 bases separating them. The CDR3 covers 15 residues. The CDR3 nucleotides are TGTGCCAGCAGCCCCGCAGGGGCACGGAATCAGCCCCAGCATTTT. The encoded protein is CASSPAGARNQPQHF.

This rearrangement joins TRBV30 to TRBJ2-1; 7 bases map to TRBD2. The length of the CDR3 is 14 residues. The germline CDR1 and CDR2 sequences are GTSNPN and SVGIG (reference sequence). V dropped 6 bases and J dropped 12; count of bases not matched to a gene: 17. CDR3 in amino acids: CACKREGLSLGQFF. CDR3 nucleotides: TGTGCCTGTAAAAGGGAGGGCCTCTCGCTAGGGCAGTTCTTC.

This chain connects TRBV15 to TRBJ2-3, with D unclear. The CDR3 is 14 amino acids. The germline CDR1 and CDR2 sequences are LNHNV and YYDKDF (reference sequence). V lost 5 bases to trimming and J lost 0 bases, with 9 bases between them. The CDR3: CATSDRVSTDTQYF. In DNA form, the CDR3 reads TGTGCCACCAGCGACCGGGTCAGCACAGATACGCAGTATTTT.

This clone was seen only once. The J gene is TRBJ2-3, the V gene TRBV29-1; 7 bases are a match to TRBD2. The length of the CDR3 is 13 residues. Germline values: CDR1 SQVTM, CDR2 ANQGSEA. Trimming removed 5 bases from V and 5 bases from J; junction bases left unmatched: 7. The CDR3 region has the DNA TGCAGCGTTAATCACTTAGCGGGAGATACGCAGTATTTT. This encodes CSVNHLAGDTQYF.

V is TRBV19 and J is TRBJ1-1, with D maybe TRBD1 (5 bases). The CDR3 loop spans 14 amino acids. The V end was cut by 1 base, the J end by 3 bases, with 9 bases between. CDR1 LNHDA and CDR2 SQIVND come from the germline V gene (reference sequence). The CDR3 spells CASSIGGADTEAFF. CDR3 in DNA: TGTGCCAGTAGTATAGGGGGCGCGGACACTGAAGCTTTCTTT. Combining the CDR3 with reference TRBV19 and TRBJ1-1 gives the whole variable domain DGGITQSPKYLFRKEGQNVTLSCEQNLNHDAMYWYRQDPGQGLRLIYYSQIVNDFQKGDIAEGYSVSREKKESFPLTVTSAQKNPTAFYLCASSIGGADTEAFFGQGTRLTVV.

This clone showed up many times. The chain recombines TRBV7-6 with TRBJ2-5; no clear D gene. The V gene's germline CDR1 is SGHVS and CDR2 FNYEAQ. V lost 8 bases, J lost 5 bases, and 15 bases lay in between. The CDR3 spans 13 residues. In DNA, the CDR3 is TGTGCCAGCTCCCCGGGTTGGCGTGAGACCCAGTACTTC. This translates into CASSPGWRETQYF.

The rearrangement joins TRBV10-3 to TRBJ1-2; 8 bases align to TRBD1. Germline V lookup: CDR1 ENHRY, CDR2 SYGVKD. The CDR3 contains 17 residues. Unmatched junction bases numbered 11, after V lost 3 bases and J lost 2 bases. The CDR3: CAISDDRGEALNYGYTF. CDR3 nucleotides: TGTGCCATCAGTGATGACAGGGGAGAGGCCCTCAACTATGGCTACACCTTC.

The V gene is TRBV18, the J gene TRBJ1-2; weak D call: TRBD1 (5 bases). Germline assignment: CDR1 KGHSH and CDR2 LQKENI. The CDR3 contains 15 residues. The V end lost 1 base, the J end lost 4 bases, and 13 bases lay between the germline ends. The CDR3 loop is CASSPRGRESYGYTF. CDR3 coding DNA: TGTGCCAGCTCACCACGGGGCCGGGAGTCCTATGGCTACACCTTC.

The CDR3 region has the DNA TGTGCCAGCAGTGTTTTTGGGTCGCGGGGCTACACCTTC. Translated, it gives CASSVFGSRGYTF. This sequence joins TRBV27 and TRBJ1-2; D gene uncertain. The length of the CDR3 is 13 residues. V gave up 5 bases and J gave up 8 bases, with 15 bases separating them. The germline V gene has CDR1 MNHEY and CDR2 SMNVEV (reference sequence).

The CDR3 DNA reads as TGTGCCAGCAGTTACGGGGACAGCTCCTATGTAGGCTACACCTTC. Residues: CASSYGDSSYVGYTF. The rearrangement joins TRBV6-8 to TRBJ1-2; 7 bases match TRBD1. Per the germline V gene, CDR1 is MNHGY and CDR2 is SAAAGT. The V gene end was trimmed by 2 bases and the J gene end by 8 bases; junction bases not matched to a gene: 11. There are 15 residues in the CDR3.

The rearrangement uses TRBV6-5 and TRBJ2-2; D is ambiguous. The CDR3 is 14 amino acids. Trimming removed 7 bases from V and 1 base from J, with 10 bases in between. Germline CDR1 MNHEY, CDR2 SVGAGI. Written as DNA, the CDR3 is TGTGCCAGCACTCTAAGTCGGAACACCGGGGAGCTGTTTTTT. It is translated as CASTLSRNTGELFF.

The gene calls are TRBV2 and TRBJ1-1; tentative D call: TRBD1 (6 bases). CDR3 length: 14 amino acids. Germline assignment: CDR1 SNHLY and CDR2 FYNNEI. V was clipped by 6 bases and J by 0 bases, with 11 bases between them. The CDR3 loop is CASRDDRLNTEAFF. The CDR3 DNA sequence: TGTGCCAGCAGAGATGACAGGTTGAACACTGAAGCTTTCTTT.

The chain employs TRBV6-5 and TRBJ1-2; D is perhaps TRBD1 (6 bases). Germline loops: CDR1 MNHEY, CDR2 SVGAGI. This CDR3 has 12 amino acids. Trimming removed 7 bases from V and 4 bases from J, with 10 bases in between. The CDR3, as DNA: TGTGCCAGCACCCGAGGGGGCTATGGCTACACCTTC. This encodes CASTRGGYGYTF.